This T cell receptor beta chain was captured in a study of early T cells in non-severe SARS-CoV-2 infection. As for the study in general: The sequenced material was bulk RNA from unsorted whole blood, and its chains were unpaired.

There are many counts of this clonotype. Its target is not known. The germline CDR1 and CDR2 sequences are SQVTM and ANQGSEA. Trimming cost V 7 bases and J 4 bases, with 11 bases left between them. There are 12 residues in the CDR3. General study results and limits: Anti-spike CD8 responses were favored by VDJdb matching, which missed private and CD4 specificities.

Molecules of cDNA were individually given unique molecular identifiers that were attached to them. MiXCR was run by TCRdb on the 5' RACE reads, yielding one entry per CDR3 protein. The sample consists of 65,000 to 85,000 distinct CDR3 sequences, roughly a sixth of them appearing once. The sequenced sample was whole blood. The rearrangement uses TRBV29-1 and TRBJ2-4, with D tentatively TRBD2 (5 bases). The clonotype comes from an adult who was a healthcare worker with PCR-confirmed SARS-CoV-2 infection or an uninfected control (not recorded which). CDR3 coding DNA: TGCAGCGCCACACCGGGAAAAAACATTCAGTACTTC. It is translated as CSATPGKNIQYF.